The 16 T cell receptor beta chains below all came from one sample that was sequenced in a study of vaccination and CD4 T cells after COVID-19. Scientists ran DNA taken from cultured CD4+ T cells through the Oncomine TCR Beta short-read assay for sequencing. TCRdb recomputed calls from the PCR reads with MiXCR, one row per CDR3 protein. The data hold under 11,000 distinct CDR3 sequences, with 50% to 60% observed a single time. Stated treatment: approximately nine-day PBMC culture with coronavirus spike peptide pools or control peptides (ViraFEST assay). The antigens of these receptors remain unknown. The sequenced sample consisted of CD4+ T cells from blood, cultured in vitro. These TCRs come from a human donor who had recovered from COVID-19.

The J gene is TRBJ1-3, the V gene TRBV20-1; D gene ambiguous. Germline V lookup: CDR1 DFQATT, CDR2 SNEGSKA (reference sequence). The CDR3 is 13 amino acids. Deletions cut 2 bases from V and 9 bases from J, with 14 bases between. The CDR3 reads CSARSSLSSTIYF. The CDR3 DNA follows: TGCAGTGCTAGATCCAGTCTTAGTAGCACCATATATTTT.

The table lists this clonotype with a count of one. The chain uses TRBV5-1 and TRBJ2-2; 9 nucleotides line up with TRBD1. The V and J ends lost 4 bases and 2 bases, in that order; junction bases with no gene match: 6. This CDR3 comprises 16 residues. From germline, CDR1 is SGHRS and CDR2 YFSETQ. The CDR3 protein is CASSRGTGFNTGELFF. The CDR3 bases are TGCGCCAGCAGCCGGGGGACAGGGTTTAACACCGGGGAGCTGTTTTTT.

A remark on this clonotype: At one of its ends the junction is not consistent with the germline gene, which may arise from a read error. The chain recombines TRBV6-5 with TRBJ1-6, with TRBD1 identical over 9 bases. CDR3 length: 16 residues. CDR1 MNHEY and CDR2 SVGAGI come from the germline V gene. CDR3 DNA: TGTGCCAGCAGTTTGGACAGGGGCTCCGATAATTCACCCCTCCACTTT. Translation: CASSLDRGSDNSPLHF.

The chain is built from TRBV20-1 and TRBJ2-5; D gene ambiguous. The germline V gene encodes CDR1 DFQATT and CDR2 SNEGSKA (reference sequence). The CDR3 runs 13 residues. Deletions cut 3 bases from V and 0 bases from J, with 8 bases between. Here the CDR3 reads CSASVGNQETQYF. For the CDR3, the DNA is TGCAGTGCTAGCGTCGGAAACCAAGAGACCCAGTACTTC.

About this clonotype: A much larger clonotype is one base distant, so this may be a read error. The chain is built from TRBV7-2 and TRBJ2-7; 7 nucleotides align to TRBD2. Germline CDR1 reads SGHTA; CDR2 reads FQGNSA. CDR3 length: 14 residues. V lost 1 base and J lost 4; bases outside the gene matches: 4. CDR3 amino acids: CASSLGGSAYEQYF. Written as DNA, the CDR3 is TGTGCCAGCAGCTTAGGCGGGAGTGCGTACGAGCAGTACTTC.

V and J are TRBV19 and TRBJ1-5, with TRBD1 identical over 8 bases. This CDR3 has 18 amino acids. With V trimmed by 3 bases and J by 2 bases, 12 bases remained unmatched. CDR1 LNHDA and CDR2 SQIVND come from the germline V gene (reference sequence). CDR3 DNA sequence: TGTGCCAGTAGTATTAGCCCTGTGGCAGGGGGCCGCAATCAGCCCCAGCATTTT. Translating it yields CASSISPVAGGRNQPQHF.

CDR3 in amino acids: CASSTPRRNTEAFF. CDR3 DNA: TGTGCCAGTAGTACCCCACGTCGGAACACTGAAGCTTTCTTT. This rearrangement joins TRBV19 to TRBJ1-1, with unresolved D. In germline, CDR1 is LNHDA, CDR2 SQIVND (reference sequence). CDR3 size: 14 residues. With 4 bases removed from V and 1 base from J, the gap between germline ends came to 10 bases.

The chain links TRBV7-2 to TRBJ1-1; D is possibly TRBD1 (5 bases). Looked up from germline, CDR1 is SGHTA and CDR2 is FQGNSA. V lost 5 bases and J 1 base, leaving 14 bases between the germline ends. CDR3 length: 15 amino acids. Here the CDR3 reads CASSLQALGNTEAFF. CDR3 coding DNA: TGTGCCAGCAGCCTACAGGCACTAGGGAACACTGAAGCTTTCTTT.

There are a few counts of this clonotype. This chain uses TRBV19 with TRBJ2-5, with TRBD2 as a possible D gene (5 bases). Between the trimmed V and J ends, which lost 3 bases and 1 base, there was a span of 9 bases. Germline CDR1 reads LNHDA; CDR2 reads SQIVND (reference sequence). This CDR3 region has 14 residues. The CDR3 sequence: CASSILAGQETQYF. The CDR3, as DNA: TGTGCCAGTAGTATTCTTGCGGGCCAAGAGACCCAGTACTTC. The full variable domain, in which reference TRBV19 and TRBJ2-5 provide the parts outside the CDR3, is DGGITQSPKYLFRKEGQNVTLSCEQNLNHDAMYWYRQDPGQGLRLIYYSQIVNDFQKGDIAEGYSVSREKKESFPLTVTSAQKNPTAFYLCASSILAGQETQYFGPGTRLLVL.

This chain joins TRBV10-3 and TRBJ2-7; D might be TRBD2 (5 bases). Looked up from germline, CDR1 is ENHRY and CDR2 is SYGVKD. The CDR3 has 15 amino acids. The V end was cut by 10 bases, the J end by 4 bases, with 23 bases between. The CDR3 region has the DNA TGTGCCAGCAGGCGGACCGGAGAGGGAGTTTACGAGCAGTACTTC. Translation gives CASRRTGEGVYEQYF.

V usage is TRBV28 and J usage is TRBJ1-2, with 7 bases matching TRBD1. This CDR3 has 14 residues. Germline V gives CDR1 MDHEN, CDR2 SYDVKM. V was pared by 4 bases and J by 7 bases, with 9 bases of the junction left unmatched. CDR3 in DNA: TGTGCCAGCAGTTACTCGACAGGGACCCGTGGCTACACCTTC. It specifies CASSYSTGTRGYTF.

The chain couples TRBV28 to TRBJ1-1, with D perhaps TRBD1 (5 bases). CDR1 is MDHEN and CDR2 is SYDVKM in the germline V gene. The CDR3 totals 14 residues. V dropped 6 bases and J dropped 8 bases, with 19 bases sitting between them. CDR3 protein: CASSIRKTTAEAFF. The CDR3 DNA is TGTGCCAGCAGCATTCGGAAAACGACAGCGGAAGCTTTCTTT.

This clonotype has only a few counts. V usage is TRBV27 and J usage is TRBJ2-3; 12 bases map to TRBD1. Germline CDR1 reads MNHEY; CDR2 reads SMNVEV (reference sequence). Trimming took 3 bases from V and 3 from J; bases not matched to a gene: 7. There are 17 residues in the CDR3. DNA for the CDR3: TGTGCCAGCAGTTTTCGGGGACAGGGGGCAGGAACAGATACGCAGTATTTT. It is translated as CASSFRGQGAGTDTQYF.

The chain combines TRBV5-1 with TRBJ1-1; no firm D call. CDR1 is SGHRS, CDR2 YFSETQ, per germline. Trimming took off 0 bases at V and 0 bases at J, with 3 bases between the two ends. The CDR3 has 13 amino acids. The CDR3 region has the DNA TGCGCCAGCAGCTTGGCGTTGAACACTGAAGCTTTCTTT. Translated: CASSLALNTEAFF.

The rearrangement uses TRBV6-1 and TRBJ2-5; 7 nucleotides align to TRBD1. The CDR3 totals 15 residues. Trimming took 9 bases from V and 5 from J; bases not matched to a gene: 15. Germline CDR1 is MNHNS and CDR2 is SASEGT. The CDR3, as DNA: TGTGCCAGTACCACGATGCCGGGACAGAGCGAGACCCAGTACTTC. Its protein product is CASTTMPGQSETQYF.

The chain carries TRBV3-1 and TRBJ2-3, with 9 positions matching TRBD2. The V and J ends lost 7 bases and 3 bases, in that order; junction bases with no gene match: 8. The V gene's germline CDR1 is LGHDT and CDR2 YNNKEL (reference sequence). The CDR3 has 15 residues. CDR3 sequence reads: CASTHSGSKTDTQYF. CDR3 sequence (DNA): TGTGCCAGCACCCATAGCGGGAGTAAGACAGATACGCAGTATTTT.